The 19 T cell receptor beta chains below all came from one sample that was sequenced in a study of vaccination and CD4 T cells after COVID-19. Treatment defined: roughly nine-day PBMC culture with coronavirus spike peptide pools or control peptides (ViraFEST assay). Oncomine TCR Beta short-read sequencing was applied to DNA from cultured CD4+ T cells. TCRdb analysed the PCR reads with MiXCR anew, one entry per CDR3 protein. Of about 10,000 distinct CDR3 sequences in the sample, about 51% were seen once. These receptors' targets are unknown. Specimen: CD4+ T cells from blood, cultured in vitro. These receptors all stem from a human donor who had recovered from COVID-19.

This sequence joins TRBV2 and TRBJ2-2, with TRBD2 matching over 12 bases. CDR3 length equals 17 residues. In germline, CDR1 is SNHLY, CDR2 FYNNEI. Trimming at V came to 8 bases and at J to 7 bases, leaving 14 bases not matched to a gene. The CDR3 is CASLLGGLAGQSGELFF. CDR3 nucleotide sequence: TGTGCCAGCCTCCTGGGGGGACTAGCGGGTCAAAGCGGGGAGCTGTTTTTT.

The chain uses TRBV4-1 and TRBJ1-1; D is unclear. The V gene lost 1 base and the J gene lost 7 bases, with 16 bases spanning the gap. Germline CDR1 and CDR2: MGHRA and YSYEKL. The CDR3 length is 15 residues. The CDR3 protein is CASSQATGGRNEAFF. The CDR3 region has the DNA TGCGCCAGCAGCCAAGCAACCGGAGGACGGAATGAAGCTTTCTTT.

The V and J genes are TRBV6-1 and TRBJ1-3; the D gene is possibly TRBD1 (6 bases). Trimming cost V 2 bases and J 0 bases, with 11 bases left between them. Germline V gene sequence: CDR1 MNHNS, CDR2 SASEGT. The CDR3 spans 16 residues. The CDR3: CASSEQGMVSGNTIYF. CDR3 in DNA: TGTGCCAGCAGTGAACAGGGGATGGTCTCTGGAAACACCATATATTTT.

V usage is TRBV7-8 and J usage is TRBJ1-5; D uncertain. CDR1 and CDR2 (germline): SGHVS, FQNEAQ. Trimming took off 2 bases at V and 1 base at J, with 9 bases between the two ends. This CDR3 has 15 residues. DNA for the CDR3: TGTGCCAGCAGCTTAATGGCAGACAGCAATCAGCCCCAGCATTTT. This encodes CASSLMADSNQPQHF.

The chain uses TRBV6-1 and TRBJ1-3; TRBD1 agrees at 8 bases. The CDR3 has 16 residues. The germline gives CDR1 MNHNS, CDR2 SASEGT. After removal of 7 bases from V and 4 bases from J, the junction contained 12 bases not matched to a gene. The DNA of the CDR3 is TGTGCCAGCAACCTCGAACGACAGGGGCTCGGAAACACCATATATTTT. Translated, it gives CASNLERQGLGNTIYF.

The chain carries TRBV2 and TRBJ2-7; 8 nucleotides line up with TRBD1. J gave up 2 bases and V 1 base, and 4 bases lay outside the gene matches. The length of the CDR3 is 15 residues. CDR1 and CDR2 from the germline V gene are SNHLY and FYNNEI. CDR3 nucleotides: TGTGCCAGCAGTGAAGAGGCAGGGGGCCCCTACGAGCAGTACTTC. This gives the protein CASSEEAGGPYEQYF.

The chain couples TRBV20-1 to TRBJ1-1; 8 nucleotides agree with TRBD1. Trimming at V came to 6 bases and at J to 4 bases, leaving 16 bases not matched to a gene. This CDR3 region has 16 residues. The germline V gene has CDR1 DFQATT and CDR2 SNEGSKA (reference sequence). CDR3 in amino acids: CSATGQGIVGGTEAFF. DNA for the CDR3: TGCAGTGCAACCGGACAGGGAATCGTCGGGGGCACTGAAGCTTTCTTT.

The rearrangement links TRBV6-1 to TRBJ1-6; D is unresolved. This CDR3 region has 16 residues. The V gene's germline CDR1 is MNHNS and CDR2 SASEGT. Deletions cut 3 bases from V and 8 bases from J, with 17 bases between. DNA of the CDR3: TGTGCCAGCAGTGACTCTGGGAGACCGAGATATTCACCCCTCCACTTT. Amino acids: CASSDSGRPRYSPLHF.

The CDR3 bases are TGTGCCAGCAGTGGTGGGGGTCACGAGCAGTACTTC. Its protein product is CASSGGGHEQYF. V and J are TRBV7-6 and TRBJ2-7, with D tentatively TRBD1 or TRBD2 (5 bases each). V lost 6 bases, J lost 5 bases, and 11 bases lay in between. The CDR3 sequence is 12 residues long. The germline CDR1 and CDR2 sequences are SGHVS and FNYEAQ.

This clonotype was picked up a small number of times. This chain joins TRBV11-2 and TRBJ1-5, with D maybe TRBD1 (5 bases). The germline gives CDR1 SGHAT, CDR2 FQNNGV. Trimming pared 4 bases from V and 4 bases from J, leaving 8 bases between. The CDR3 runs 13 residues. CDR3 residues: CASSWDRNQPQHF. The CDR3 DNA reads TGTGCCAGCAGCTGGGACCGAAATCAGCCCCAGCATTTT. Supplemented by reference TRBV11-2 and TRBJ1-5, the full variable domain reads EAGVAQSPRYKIIEKRQSVAFWCNPISGHATLYWYQQILGQGPKLLIQFQNNGVVDDSQLPKDRFSAERLKGVDSTLKIQPAKLEDSAVYLCASSWDRNQPQHFGDGTRLSIL.

This clonotype was recorded once. The chain employs TRBV11-3 and TRBJ2-7, with D unresolved. Gene TRBJ2-5 matches the end of the DNA better, so the J call may be wrong. The CDR3 is made up of 15 amino acids. Germline V lookup: CDR1 SGHNT, CDR2 YENEEA. The CDR3 is CASSRTSGVPETQYF. The CDR3 nucleotides read TGTGCCAGCAGCCGCACCTCAGGAGTCCCTGAGACCCAGTACTTC.

This clonotype was recorded only once. The chain recombines TRBV7-9 with TRBJ2-1; D may be TRBD1 (5 bases). This CDR3 is 15 amino acids long. Germline CDR1 SEHNR, CDR2 FQNEAQ (reference sequence). Trimming removed 5 bases at V and 6 bases at J, with 17 bases between. For the CDR3, the DNA is TGTGCCAGCAGCCGCTCCTGGGGCCGAGGCAATGAGCAGTTCTTC. Translation: CASSRSWGRGNEQFF.

The sample holds a few counts of this clonotype. The rearrangement uses TRBV19 and TRBJ1-2; TRBD1 aligns across 9 bases. V was clipped by 6 bases and J by 4 bases; unmatched bases: 6. The length of the CDR3 is 14 residues. Germline V gene lookup returns CDR1 LNHDA and CDR2 SQIVND (reference sequence). CDR3 protein: CASRGQGDLYGYTF. CDR3 bases: TGTGCCAGTAGGGGACAGGGCGATCTCTATGGCTACACCTTC.

CDR3 sequence reads: CATSAATSGGFEQFF. CDR3 sequence (DNA): TGTGCCACCAGTGCTGCGACTAGCGGGGGTTTTGAGCAGTTCTTC. The V and J genes are TRBV24-1 and TRBJ2-1; 12 nucleotides align to TRBD2. The J segment lost 9 bases and the V segment lost 5 bases, leaving 7 bases of the junction unmatched. Germline CDR1 is KGHDR and CDR2 is SFDVKD. This CDR3 comprises 15 residues.

This chain links TRBV2 with TRBJ1-5; the D is unclear. The CDR3 is 16 amino acids. V was pared by 7 bases and J by 5 bases, with 21 bases between. CDR1 and CDR2 from the germline V gene are SNHLY and FYNNEI. The CDR3 spells CASKAAGDITYQPQHF. In DNA form, the CDR3 reads TGTGCCAGCAAGGCGGCAGGAGACATCACCTATCAGCCCCAGCATTTT.

This clonotype was counted a few times. This chain connects TRBV6-2 or TRBV6-3 to TRBJ2-3; D may be TRBD2 (6 bases). Deletions cut 5 bases from V and 0 bases from J, with 27 bases between. CDR3 length equals 20 residues. CDR1 is MNHEY and CDR2 is SVGEGT in the germline V gene. The CDR3 is CASSARKLSSLGRSTDTQYF. The CDR3 coding sequence is TGTGCCAGCAGTGCACGGAAACTGTCTAGCTTAGGGAGGAGCACAGATACGCAGTATTTT.

The rearrangement joins TRBV12-3 or TRBV12-4 to TRBJ1-1; TRBD1 agrees at 7 bases. The CDR3 consists of 14 residues. Unmatched junction bases numbered 6, after V lost 4 bases and J lost 4 bases. CDR3 amino acids: CASSSAQGVTEAFF. The CDR3 DNA reads as TGTGCCAGCAGTTCCGCCCAGGGGGTCACTGAAGCTTTCTTT.

In this sample, this clonotype turned up a few times. The chain combines TRBV30 with TRBJ2-7; D is undetermined. Deletions cut 0 bases from V and 0 bases from J, with 18 bases between. CDR1 is GTSNPN and CDR2 is SVGIG in the germline V gene (reference sequence). The CDR3 extends over 17 amino acids. DNA of the CDR3: TGTGCCTGGAGTGTACAAGGTCTGGAGACATCCTCCTACGAGCAGTACTTC. It codes for CAWSVQGLETSSYEQYF.

This clonotype was observed once. This chain connects TRBV12-3 or TRBV12-4 to TRBJ1-1, with D tentatively TRBD1 (6 bases). V gave up 6 bases and J gave up 1 base, with 12 bases separating them. The CDR3 length is 14 residues. The CDR3 loop is CASRIKQGNTEAFF. For the CDR3, the DNA is TGTGCCAGCAGAATAAAACAGGGGAACACTGAAGCTTTCTTT.